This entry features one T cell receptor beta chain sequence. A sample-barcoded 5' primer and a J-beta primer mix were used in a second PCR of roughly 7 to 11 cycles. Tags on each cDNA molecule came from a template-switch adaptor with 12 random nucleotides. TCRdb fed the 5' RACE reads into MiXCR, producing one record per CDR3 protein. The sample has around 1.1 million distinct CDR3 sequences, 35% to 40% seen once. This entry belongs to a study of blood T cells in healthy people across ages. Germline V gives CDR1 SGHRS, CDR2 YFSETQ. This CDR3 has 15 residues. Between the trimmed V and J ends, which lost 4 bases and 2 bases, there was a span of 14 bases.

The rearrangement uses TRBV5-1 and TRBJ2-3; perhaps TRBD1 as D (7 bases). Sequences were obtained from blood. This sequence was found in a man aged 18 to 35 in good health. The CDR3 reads CASSTRDRNTDTQYF. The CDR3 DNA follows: TGCGCCAGCAGCACGCGGGACAGAAACACAGATACGCAGTATTTT.